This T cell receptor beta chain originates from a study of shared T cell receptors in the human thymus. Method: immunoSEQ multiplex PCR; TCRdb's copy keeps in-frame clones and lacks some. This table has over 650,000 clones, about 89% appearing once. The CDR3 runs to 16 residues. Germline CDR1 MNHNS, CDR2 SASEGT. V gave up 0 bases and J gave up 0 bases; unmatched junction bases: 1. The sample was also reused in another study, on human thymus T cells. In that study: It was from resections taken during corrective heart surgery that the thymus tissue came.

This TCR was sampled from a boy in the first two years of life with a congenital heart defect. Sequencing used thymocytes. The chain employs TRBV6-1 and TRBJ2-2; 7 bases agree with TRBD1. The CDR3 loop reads CASSEAGTANTGELFF. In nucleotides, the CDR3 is TGTGCCAGCAGTGAAGCCGGGACAGCGAACACCGGGGAGCTGTTTTTT.